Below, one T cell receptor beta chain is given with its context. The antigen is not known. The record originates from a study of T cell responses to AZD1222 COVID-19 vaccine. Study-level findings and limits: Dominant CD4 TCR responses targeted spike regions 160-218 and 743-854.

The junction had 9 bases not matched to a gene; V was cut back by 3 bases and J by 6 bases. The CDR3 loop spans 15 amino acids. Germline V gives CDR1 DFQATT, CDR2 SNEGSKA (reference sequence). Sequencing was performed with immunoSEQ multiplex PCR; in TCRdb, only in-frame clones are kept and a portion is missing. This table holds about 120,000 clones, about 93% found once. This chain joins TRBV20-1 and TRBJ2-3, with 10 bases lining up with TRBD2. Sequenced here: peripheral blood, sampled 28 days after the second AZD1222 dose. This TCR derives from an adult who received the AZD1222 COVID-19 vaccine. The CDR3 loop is CSASLLAGVGDTQYF. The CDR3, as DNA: TGCAGTGCTAGTCTTCTAGCGGGAGTCGGGGATACGCAGTATTTT.